This TCR beta chain was sequenced in a study of blood T cell repertoires in COVID-19. Study details: Samples of COVID-19 (acute and convalescent) were obtained from the United States, Italy and Spain. PBMCs, B-cell-depleted T cells, or T cells provided the cDNA or gDNA that made up the material.

V lost 4 bases, J lost 9 bases, and 11 bases stayed unmatched. The germline CDR1 and CDR2 sequences are MDHEN and SYDVKM. The CDR3 is 15 residues long. Only a few counts were recorded for this clone. Sequencing used immunoSEQ multiplex PCR; TCRdb keeps in-frame clones, though not all of them. The data show over 150,000 clones, with 86% seen just once and less than 25% held by the top ten. This clonotype was sampled from an older man with active or convalescent COVID-19. This chain connects TRBV28 to TRBJ1-5; 8 nucleotides match TRBD1. The sample comprised peripheral blood. The CDR3 spells CASSSPAGGPGPQHF. CDR3 in DNA: TGTGCCAGCAGTTCCCCCGCAGGGGGCCCAGGGCCCCAGCATTTT.